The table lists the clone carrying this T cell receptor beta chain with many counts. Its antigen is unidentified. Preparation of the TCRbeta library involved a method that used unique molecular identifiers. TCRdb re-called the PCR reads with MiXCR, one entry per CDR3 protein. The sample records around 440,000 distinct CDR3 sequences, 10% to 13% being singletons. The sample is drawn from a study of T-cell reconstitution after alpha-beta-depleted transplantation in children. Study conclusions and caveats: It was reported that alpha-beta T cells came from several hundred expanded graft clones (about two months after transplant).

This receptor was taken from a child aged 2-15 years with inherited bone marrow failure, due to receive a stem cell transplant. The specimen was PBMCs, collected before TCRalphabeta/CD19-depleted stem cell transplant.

CDR3 sequence (DNA): TGTGCCATCAGTGAGTCTACGCAGTACGAGCAGTACTTC. As protein: CAISESTQYEQYF. The V gene is TRBV10-3, the J gene TRBJ2-7; D is unclear. The V gene lost 0 bases and the J gene lost 4 bases, with 7 bases spanning the gap. Germline lookup yields CDR1 ENHRY and CDR2 SYGVKD. The CDR3 sequence is 13 residues long.